This entry lists 21 T cell receptor beta chains sequenced from one sample in a study of blood T cell repertoires in COVID-19. Measured with immunoSEQ multiplex PCR; TCRdb has only the in-frame clones, and not every one. Among 190,000 or so clones listed, 80% to 90% were seen once. The material sequenced was PBMCs or T cells enriched from blood (not recorded which). Receptors originate from a man in his forties who had recovered from COVID-19.

The chain employs TRBV5-8 and TRBJ2-3; tentative D call: TRBD1 (6 bases). The CDR3 is 16 residues long. Between the trimmed V and J ends, which lost 4 bases and 3 bases, there was a span of 18 bases. Germline V gene lookup returns CDR1 SGHTS and CDR2 YDEGEE. The CDR3 sequence is CASSNGGSSGTDTQYF. In DNA, the CDR3 is TGTGCCAGCAGCAATGGGGGCTCAAGTGGAACAGATACGCAGTATTTT.

The gene calls are TRBV6-5 and TRBJ1-2, with TRBD1 matching over 7 bases. This CDR3 is 13 amino acids long. The germline V gene encodes CDR1 MNHEY and CDR2 SVGAGI. Germline trimming cut 6 bases from V and 8 bases from J; bases unmatched to any gene: 9. In nucleotides, the CDR3 is TGTGCCAGCAGGAAGGGGGCGAGTTTGGGCTACACCTTC. This encodes CASRKGASLGYTF.

The chain joins TRBV19 to TRBJ1-2; no clear D. The ends were cut back, 3 bases at V and 6 bases at J, with 14 bases in the middle. CDR3 size: 14 residues. CDR1 is LNHDA, CDR2 SQIVND, per germline (reference sequence). As DNA, the CDR3 is TGTGCCAGTAGTATTAGAGGGAGAGGGAATGGCTACACCTTC. As protein: CASSIRGRGNGYTF.

Many counts were recorded for this clone. The chain carries TRBV30 and TRBJ2-1; 7 bases map to TRBD2. Trimming at V came to 1 base and at J to 8 bases, leaving 2 bases not matched to a gene. The CDR3 covers 12 residues. The germline V gene has CDR1 GTSNPN and CDR2 SVGIG (reference sequence). CDR3 protein: CAWSGLADEQFF. In DNA, the CDR3 is TGTGCCTGGAGTGGGCTAGCGGATGAGCAGTTCTTC.

The chain is built from TRBV6-5 and TRBJ1-2; D gene uncertain. Trimming pared 0 bases from V and 5 bases from J, leaving 7 bases between. From germline, CDR1 is MNHEY and CDR2 SVGAGI. CDR3 size: 13 residues. The DNA of the CDR3 is TGTGCCAGCAGTTACTCGTCCGTATATGGCTACACCTTC. Translation: CASSYSSVYGYTF.

The rearrangement joins TRBV19 to TRBJ1-5; tentatively, D is TRBD1 (6 bases). This CDR3 spans 15 amino acids. Trimming shortened V by 3 bases and J by 3 bases, and 12 bases separated the two germline ends. Per the germline V gene, CDR1 is LNHDA and CDR2 is SQIVND (reference sequence). The CDR3 DNA follows: TGTGCCAGTAGTATGGGAACAGGGTACAATCAGCCCCAGCATTTT. Encoded protein: CASSMGTGYNQPQHF.

This chain joins TRBV9 and TRBJ2-3; possibly TRBD2 for D (7 bases). Germline V gene lookup returns CDR1 SGDLS and CDR2 YYNGEE. This CDR3 contains 16 residues. Trimming shortened V by 0 bases and J by 0 bases, and 11 bases separated the two germline ends. The CDR3 protein is CASSVAGGASTDTQYF. CDR3 bases: TGTGCCAGCAGCGTAGCTGGGGGGGCTAGCACAGATACGCAGTATTTT.

The chain couples TRBV24-1 to TRBJ1-6, with 7 bases identical to TRBD1. Germline CDR1 KGHDR, CDR2 SFDVKD. This CDR3 is built from 14 residues. With 12 bases clipped from V and 6 bases from J, the junction kept 10 bases outside the gene matches. The CDR3 protein is CAASGQSPNSPLHF. CDR3 bases: TGTGCCGCCTCGGGACAGAGCCCTAATTCACCCCTCCACTTT.

This chain uses TRBV6-2 or TRBV6-3 with TRBJ2-7; 11 nucleotides line up with TRBD2. Trimming at V came to 6 bases and at J to 2 bases, leaving 9 bases not matched to a gene. Germline CDR1 MNHEY, CDR2 SVGEGT. The CDR3 loop spans 16 amino acids. The CDR3 DNA sequence: TGTGCCAGCAGCCACCCCACTAGCGGGGGAACCTACGAGCAGTACTTC. As protein: CASSHPTSGGTYEQYF.

V gene TRBV19 combines with J gene TRBJ2-1; 14 nucleotides agree with TRBD2. Per germline, CDR1 LNHDA and CDR2 SQIVND (reference sequence). V gave up 4 bases and J gave up 0 bases; unmatched junction bases: 2. The CDR3 has 17 amino acids. In DNA, the CDR3 is TGTGCCAGTAGTAAAGGGACTAGCGGGAGCTCCTACAATGAGCAGTTCTTC. Amino acid sequence: CASSKGTSGSSYNEQFF.

The chain joins TRBV7-9 to TRBJ1-3; D not resolved. The V gene's germline CDR1 is SEHNR and CDR2 FQNEAQ (reference sequence). V lost 1 base and J 8 bases, leaving 6 bases between the germline ends. The CDR3 length is 12 residues. The CDR3 DNA reads as TGTGCCAGCAGCTTAGGCCGGGACACCATATATTTT. Protein: CASSLGRDTIYF.

CDR3 region: CASSLWTGGSYEQYF. DNA for the CDR3: TGTGCCAGCAGTTTATGGACAGGAGGATCCTACGAGCAGTACTTC. The rearrangement uses TRBV27 and TRBJ2-7; 7 bases fit TRBD1. Per the germline V gene, CDR1 is MNHEY and CDR2 is SMNVEV (reference sequence). The V and J ends lost 1 base and 1 base, in that order; junction bases with no gene match: 4. The CDR3 length is 15 residues.

This clone appeared once. CDR3 loop: CARGLAPDTQYF. The DNA of the CDR3 is TGTGCCAGGGGACTAGCCCCAGATACGCAGTATTTT. The V and J genes are TRBV2 and TRBJ2-3; 9 bases map to TRBD2. Germline V lookup: CDR1 SNHLY, CDR2 FYNNEI. The CDR3 has 12 residues. Germline trimming cut 9 bases from V and 4 bases from J; bases unmatched to any gene: 2.

The chain combines TRBV5-1 with TRBJ2-3; tentatively, D is TRBD2 (5 bases). The CDR3 contains 15 residues. The germline V gene encodes CDR1 SGHRS and CDR2 YFSETQ. Between the trimmed V and J ends, which lost 4 bases and 3 bases, there was a span of 15 bases. The CDR3 region has the DNA TGCGCCAGCAGCCGGGAATCCAGGAGAACAGATACGCAGTATTTT. Its translation is CASSRESRRTDTQYF.

This clone has more than one count but fewer than ten. The V and J genes are TRBV21-1 and TRBJ2-3; the DNA was not used to check the table's D call, TRBD1. TRBV21-1 is a pseudogene locus. The CDR3 is made up of 14 amino acids. The DNA of the CDR3 is TGTGCCAGCCTAGGCAGGGCGTCTCCAGATACGCAGTATTTT. Residues: CASLGRASPDTQYF.

V usage is TRBV18 and J usage is TRBJ1-5, with 7 bases that match TRBD1. The V segment lost 0 bases and the J segment 1 base; nucleotides outside the gene matches: 3. The CDR3 has 16 amino acids. CDR1 is KGHSH and CDR2 is LQKENI in the germline V gene. The CDR3 spells CASSPPRQGSNQPQHF. The CDR3 DNA follows: TGTGCCAGCTCACCACCGCGACAGGGAAGCAATCAGCCCCAGCATTTT. The whole variable domain, filled in from reference TRBV18 and TRBJ1-5, reads NAGVMQNPRHLVRRRGQEARLRCSPMKGHSHVYWYRQLPEEGLKFMVYLQKENIIDESGMPKERFSAEFPKEGPSILRIQQVVRGDSAAYFCASSPPRQGSNQPQHFGDGTRLSIL.

This clone was picked up one time. The chain uses TRBV24-1 and TRBJ1-2; D not certain. V lost 2 bases and J 7 bases, leaving 10 bases between the germline ends. The CDR3 is 13 amino acids. Germline V gives CDR1 KGHDR, CDR2 SFDVKD. The CDR3 region is CATSDSDRGGYTF. Here the CDR3 DNA reads TGTGCCACCAGTGATTCGGACCGGGGTGGCTACACCTTC.

The gene calls are TRBV30 and TRBJ2-7; tentative D call: TRBD1 (6 bases). Germline CDR1 reads GTSNPN; CDR2 reads SVGIG (reference sequence). The CDR3 is 15 residues long. The V end lost 0 bases, the J end lost 5 bases, and 17 bases lay between the germline ends. CDR3 in amino acids: CAWSVPLGQKDEQYF. The CDR3 DNA sequence: TGTGCCTGGAGTGTCCCCCTCGGACAGAAAGACGAGCAGTACTTC.

The V and J genes are TRBV5-4 and TRBJ2-5; 11 positions match TRBD2. Germline loops: CDR1 SGHNT, CDR2 YYREEE (reference sequence). The length of the CDR3 is 15 residues. V shed 4 bases, J shed 1 base, and the junction held 3 bases outside the gene matches. The CDR3 DNA follows: TGTGCCAGCAGCCTGACTAGCGGGACCCAAGAGACCCAGTACTTC. It is translated as CASSLTSGTQETQYF.

About this clone itself: Possible read error: a much larger clone is one base away. Other DNA sequences in the sample encode the same CDR3. V and J are TRBV12-3 or TRBV12-4 and TRBJ2-1; D is undetermined. This CDR3 comprises 10 residues. Trimming shortened V by 3 bases and J by 9 bases, and 3 bases separated the two germline ends. The CDR3 spells CASSFSEQFF. As DNA, the CDR3 is TGTGCCAGCAGTTTCAGTGAGCAGTTCTTC.

The chain uses TRBV24-1 and TRBJ2-1; possible D gene TRBD1, 6 bases. Germline loops: CDR1 KGHDR, CDR2 SFDVKD. The length of the CDR3 is 17 residues. Trimming took off 4 bases at V and 1 base at J, with 16 bases between the two ends. The CDR3 protein is CATSDAGTTKSYNEQFF. DNA of the CDR3: TGTGCCACCAGTGACGCCGGGACAACAAAATCCTACAATGAGCAGTTCTTC.